The 16 T cell receptor beta chains below all came from one sample that was sequenced in a study of CD8+CD57+ T cells in acquired aplastic anemia. The sequenced patients had an expansion of CD8+CD57+ cells seen by flow cytometry. TCR beta VDJ and CDR3 profiling used genomic DNA as template. MiXCR was run by TCRdb on the reads, yielding one entry per CDR3 protein. Of 180,000 or so distinct CDR3 sequences in the sample, around 48% were seen once. The specimen sequenced was sorted CD4+, CD8+, or CD8+CD57+ T cells (not recorded which) from PBMCs. These receptors were collected from a human donor with aplastic anemia.

The chain employs TRBV20-1 and TRBJ1-6; a possible D gene is TRBD1 (5 bases). Germline V CDR1 and CDR2: DFQATT, SNEGSKA (reference sequence). The CDR3 sequence is 15 residues long. V was trimmed by 3 bases and J by 0 bases, leaving 9 bases between them. CDR3 amino acids: CSARGVSSYNSPLHF. The DNA of the CDR3 is TGCAGTGCTAGGGGGGTTAGCTCCTATAATTCACCCCTCCACTTT.

This sequence joins TRBV20-1 and TRBJ2-5; the D is unclear. The CDR3 spans 14 residues. From germline, CDR1 is DFQATT and CDR2 SNEGSKA (reference sequence). The V and J ends lost 0 bases and 3 bases respectively, with 11 bases between them. Here the CDR3 DNA reads TGCAGTGCTAGAGATCTGGCTAGTAAAGAGACCCAGTACTTC. The encoded protein is CSARDLASKETQYF.

V usage is TRBV25-1 and J usage is TRBJ1-2, with 7 bases aligning to TRBD1. This CDR3 is built from 15 residues. Germline V lookup: CDR1 MGHDK, CDR2 SYGVNS. V lost 4 bases to trimming and J lost 7 bases; unmatched junction nucleotides: 12. CDR3 bases: TGTGCCAGCAGTGTCTGGGACAGTCGGATCGGTGGCTACACCTTC. Translation: CASSVWDSRIGGYTF.

This chain uses TRBV2 with TRBJ2-7, with 7 bases matching TRBD1. The CDR3 contains 13 residues. V dropped 6 bases and J dropped 0; count of bases not matched to a gene: 2. Germline CDR1 SNHLY, CDR2 FYNNEI. The CDR3 DNA sequence: TGTGCCAGCAGGGGGACAGACTCCTACGAGCAGTACTTC. Residues: CASRGTDSYEQYF.

In its sample, this clonotype was seen many times. The chain employs TRBV4-1 and TRBJ2-5, with 14 positions matching TRBD2. Trimming at V came to 2 bases and at J to 5 bases, leaving 4 bases not matched to a gene. This CDR3 spans 16 amino acids. Looked up from germline, CDR1 is MGHRA and CDR2 is YSYEKL. CDR3 DNA: TGCGCCAGCAGCCAACCGACTAGCGGGAGGGGTGAGACCCAGTACTTC. Amino acid sequence: CASSQPTSGRGETQYF.

This clonotype has at least ten counts. The V call is TRBV10-2, the J call TRBJ1-2; D ambiguous. CDR1 is WSHSY and CDR2 is SAAADI in the germline V gene. The CDR3 totals 13 residues. The germline V and J ends were trimmed by 1 base and 8 bases, with 11 bases remaining between them. In nucleotides, the CDR3 is TGCGCCAGCAGTGAGTACCGGGGTTTCGGCTACACCTTC. It encodes CASSEYRGFGYTF.

The chain has TRBV5-4 and TRBJ2-6; possible D gene TRBD1, 5 bases. V lost 3 bases and J 0 bases, leaving 16 bases between the germline ends. CDR3 length: 18 amino acids. CDR1 is SGHNT and CDR2 is YYREEE in the germline V gene (reference sequence). In nucleotides, the CDR3 is TGTGCCAGCAGCTCAAGCCCTTTGGGGCCCTCTGGGGCCAACGTCCTGACTTTC. Encoded protein: CASSSSPLGPSGANVLTF.

This clonotype was counted once. The V and J genes are TRBV11-1 and TRBJ2-1, with 8 bases matching TRBD2. V gave up 1 base and J gave up 10 bases; unmatched junction bases: 9. This CDR3 is 15 amino acids long. Per germline, CDR1 SGHAT and CDR2 FQDESV (reference sequence). The CDR3 bases are TGTGCCAGCAGCTTAGTCGGCGGGGGGCCGGGGGAGCAGTTCTTC. Translating gives CASSLVGGGPGEQFF.

The chain employs TRBV10-3 and TRBJ2-4; 13 bases are a match to TRBD2. V gave up 2 bases and J gave up 8 bases; unmatched junction bases: 6. Germline assignment: CDR1 ENHRY and CDR2 SYGVKD. This CDR3 spans 16 amino acids. CDR3 loop: CAISETSGGAVYIQYF. CDR3 nucleotides: TGTGCCATCAGTGAGACTAGCGGGGGGGCTGTATACATTCAGTACTTC.

This clonotype has at least ten counts. Here the CDR3 reads CAISVMIGESYEQYF. CDR3 in DNA: TGTGCCATCAGTGTTATGATAGGTGAATCCTACGAGCAGTACTTC. The rearrangement uses TRBV10-3 and TRBJ2-7; D not certain. The CDR3 consists of 15 residues. V was shortened by 4 bases and J by 1 base, with 14 bases between the two germline ends. Germline CDR1 reads ENHRY; CDR2 reads SYGVKD.

This clonotype has ten or more counts. The rearrangement uses TRBV5-1 and TRBJ2-1, with 10 positions matching TRBD2. The V and J ends lost 6 bases and 5 bases, in that order; junction bases with no gene match: 11. From germline, CDR1 is SGHRS and CDR2 YFSETQ. CDR3 length: 16 amino acids. DNA of the CDR3: TGCGCCAGCATGCTAGCGGGAGATGGGGGGCACAATGAGCAGTTCTTC. It yields the protein CASMLAGDGGHNEQFF.

Note on this clonotype: Since a much larger clone is just one base distant, this may be a read error. This rearrangement joins TRBV3-1 to TRBJ1-2; no clear D. This CDR3 comprises 14 residues. Germline CDR1 reads LGHDT; CDR2 reads YNNKEL (reference sequence). For the CDR3, the DNA is TGTACCAGCAGCCCGCCATTAGCTAACTATGGCTACACCTTC. Protein: CTSSPPLANYGYTF.

This clonotype was recorded a few times. V and J are TRBV11-3 and TRBJ2-1; the D gene could be TRBD1 or TRBD2 (5 bases each). The CDR3 sequence is 16 residues long. Germline assignment: CDR1 SGHNT and CDR2 YENEEA. V dropped 5 bases and J dropped 0 bases, with 14 bases sitting between them. The DNA for the CDR3 is TGTGCCAGCAGCACTGGGGGTCTGACCTCCTACAATGAGCAGTTCTTC. Translated, it gives CASSTGGLTSYNEQFF.

The table lists this clonotype with many counts. The V gene is TRBV7-2, the J gene TRBJ2-5; 7 bases are a match to TRBD1. Germline CDR1 is SGHTA and CDR2 is FQGNSA. V was pared by 1 base and J by 5 bases, with 10 bases of the junction left unmatched. The CDR3 has 16 amino acids. Written as DNA, the CDR3 is TGTGCCAGCAGCTTAGAACCCCTCGGACAGGCGGAGACCCAGTACTTC. Translated: CASSLEPLGQAETQYF.

The chain couples TRBV20-1 to TRBJ1-2; TRBD1 is a possible D gene (6 bases). The germline CDR1 and CDR2 sequences are DFQATT and SNEGSKA (reference sequence). Deletions cut 5 bases from V and 4 bases from J, with 14 bases between. This CDR3 contains 13 residues. The CDR3 DNA reads TGCAGTGCTGAGCAGGGGCTAGGCTATGGCTACACCTTC. It translates to CSAEQGLGYGYTF.

The rearrangement joins TRBV20-1 to TRBJ2-5, with a tentative D call TRBD1 (6 bases). The CDR3 totals 15 residues. Trimming cost V 6 bases and J 2 bases, with 19 bases left between them. The V gene's germline CDR1 is DFQATT and CDR2 SNEGSKA (reference sequence). The CDR3 nucleotides are TGCAGTGCCAATAGGGGGATCTCTTTGCAAGAGACCCAGTACTTC. This sequence encodes CSANRGISLQETQYF.